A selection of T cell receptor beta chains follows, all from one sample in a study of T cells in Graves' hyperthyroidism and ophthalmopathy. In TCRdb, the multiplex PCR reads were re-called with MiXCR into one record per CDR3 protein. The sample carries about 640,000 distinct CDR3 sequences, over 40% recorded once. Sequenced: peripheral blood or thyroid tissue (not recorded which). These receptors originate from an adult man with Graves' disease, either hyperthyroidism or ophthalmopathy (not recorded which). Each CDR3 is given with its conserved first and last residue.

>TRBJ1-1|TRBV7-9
CASSQEEGVSTEAFF
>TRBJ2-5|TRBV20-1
CSARDLLRAQETQYF
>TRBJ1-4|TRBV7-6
CASSLTAGGEKLFF
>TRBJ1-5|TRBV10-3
CAIAQANQPQHF
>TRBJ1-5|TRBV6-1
CASSDAVNQPQHF
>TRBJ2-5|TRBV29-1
CSVEMGRGGAQYF
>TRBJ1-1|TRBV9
CASSVGVRNTEAFF
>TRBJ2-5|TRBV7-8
CASSIQGASGGEETQYF
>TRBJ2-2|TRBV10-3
CAISDRAGGNTGELFF
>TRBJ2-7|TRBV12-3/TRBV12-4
CASSLTGSAYEQYF
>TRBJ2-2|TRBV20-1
CSARDLWGRVNTGELFF
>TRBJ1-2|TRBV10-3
CAISGNGQLPGYTF
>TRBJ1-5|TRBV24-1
CATSDPGQSNQPQHF
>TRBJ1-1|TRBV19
CASSMVSGAGTEAFF
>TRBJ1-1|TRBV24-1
CATSDQPGLGF
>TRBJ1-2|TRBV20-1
CSARDPTAFNYGYTF
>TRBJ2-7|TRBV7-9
CASSPRGSRAVYEQYF
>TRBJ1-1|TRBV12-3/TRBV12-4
CASSLSGRDTEAFF
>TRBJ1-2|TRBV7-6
CASSPRVAGGPNYGYTF
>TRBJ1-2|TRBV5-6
CASSFDIGYGYTF
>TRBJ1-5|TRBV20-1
CSARARQNSNQPQHF
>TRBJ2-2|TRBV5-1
CASSLGTGITGELFF
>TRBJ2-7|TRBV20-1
CSARDPLGGAEEQYF
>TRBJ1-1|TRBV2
CASSQTGGITEAFF
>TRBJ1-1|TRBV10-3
CATKPPNTEAFF
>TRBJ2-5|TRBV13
CVSSPPTGAEGTQYF
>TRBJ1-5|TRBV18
CASSATGAFSNQPQHF
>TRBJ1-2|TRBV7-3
CASGLGVEGVNGYTF
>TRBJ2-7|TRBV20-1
CSTRERQTVSYEQYF
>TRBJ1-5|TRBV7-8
CASSLITASGNQPQHF
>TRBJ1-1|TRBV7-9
CASSPEGFTEAFF
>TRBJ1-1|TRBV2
CASEPTGREAFF
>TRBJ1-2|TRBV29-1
CSVASGTGFNGYTF
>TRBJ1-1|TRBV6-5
CASSLSQYLLTEAFF
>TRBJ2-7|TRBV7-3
CASNVAGRYEQYF
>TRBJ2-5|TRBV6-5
CASSYSDREETQYF
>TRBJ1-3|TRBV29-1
CSVDGNGNTIYF
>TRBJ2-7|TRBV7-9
CASSPSGTGGLEQYF
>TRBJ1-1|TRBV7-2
CASSQEEGWGTEAFF
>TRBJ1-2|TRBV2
CASSDTPANYGYTF
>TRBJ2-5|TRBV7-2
CASKAGAETQYF
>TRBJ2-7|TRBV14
CASSPTRDGEQYF
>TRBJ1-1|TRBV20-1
CSARGVMGNTEAFF
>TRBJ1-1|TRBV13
CASSLGRQVNTEAFF
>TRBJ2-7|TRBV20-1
CSARVAGDPYEQYF
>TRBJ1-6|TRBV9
CASSVGQPASPLHF
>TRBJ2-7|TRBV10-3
CASSGTGGDEQYF
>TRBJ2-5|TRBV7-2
CASRTGGGVKTQYF
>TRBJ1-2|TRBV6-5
CASSYWSGNYGYTF
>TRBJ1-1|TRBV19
CASSEQGNKLAFF
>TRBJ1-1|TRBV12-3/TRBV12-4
CASSLGGYHTEAFF
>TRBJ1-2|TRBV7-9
CASSPLYYGYTF
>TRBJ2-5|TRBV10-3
CASSYDGSMEETQYF
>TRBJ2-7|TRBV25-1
CASTRARFYEQYF
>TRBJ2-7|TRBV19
CASSIRLAGGRNEQYF
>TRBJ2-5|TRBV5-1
CASSRPQETQYF
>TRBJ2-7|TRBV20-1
CSARDPSGSRYEQYF
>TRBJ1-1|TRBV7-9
CASSLADGSPTEAFF